This T cell receptor (beta chain) was sequenced in a study of neurological immune-mediated disorders. General observations from the study: Patients with HTLV-1-associated myelopathy showed the most TCR clonal expansion. Those with multiple sclerosis showed the least, falling below healthy controls.

This clonotype was counted ten times or more. What it binds is not known. Synthesis of cDNA used 5'RACE (with 10-nucleotide random UMIs). TCRdb passed the 5' RACE reads through MiXCR, listing each CDR3 protein once. The sample holds about 36,000 distinct CDR3 sequences, 10% seen once. This CDR3 contains 15 residues. Trimming cost V 5 bases and J 2 bases, with 16 bases left between them. Germline assignment: CDR1 SGHKS and CDR2 YYEKEE (reference sequence). The starting material, 2 million PBMCs stored at -80 C, gave rise to the unsorted libraries. The chain joins TRBV5-5 to TRBJ1-2, with D perhaps matching TRBD1 (5 bases). The TCR originated in a woman between 25 and 40 years old with HTLV-1-associated myelopathy (HAM/TSP). Sequenced sample: PBMCs. The CDR3 nucleotides read TGTGCCAGCAGATCTGATCTTGACAGAAACTATGGCTACACCTTC. Translation gives CASRSDLDRNYGYTF.